This T cell receptor (beta chain) was documented in a study of kidney transplant recipient with SARS-CoV-2 infection. TCRdb fed the reads into MiXCR, producing one record per CDR3 protein. Here the sample spans 200,000 to 300,000 distinct CDR3 sequences, more than 25% being singletons. Germline assignment: CDR1 LGHDT and CDR2 YNNKEL (reference sequence). CDR3 size: 11 residues. Trimming removed 5 bases from V and 7 bases from J, with 8 bases in between. This clonotype came up many times. The chain couples TRBV3-1 to TRBJ1-1, with D uncertain. The sample in question was a blood sample, obtained at baseline and around day 120 from a kidney transplant recipient. This sequence was found in a male patient between 25 and 39 years old who had COVID-19 and was a kidney transplant recipient. T cells may partly derive from the graft donor. The CDR3 is CASSIRYEAFF. DNA of the CDR3: TGTGCCAGCAGCATCAGGTATGAAGCTTTCTTT.